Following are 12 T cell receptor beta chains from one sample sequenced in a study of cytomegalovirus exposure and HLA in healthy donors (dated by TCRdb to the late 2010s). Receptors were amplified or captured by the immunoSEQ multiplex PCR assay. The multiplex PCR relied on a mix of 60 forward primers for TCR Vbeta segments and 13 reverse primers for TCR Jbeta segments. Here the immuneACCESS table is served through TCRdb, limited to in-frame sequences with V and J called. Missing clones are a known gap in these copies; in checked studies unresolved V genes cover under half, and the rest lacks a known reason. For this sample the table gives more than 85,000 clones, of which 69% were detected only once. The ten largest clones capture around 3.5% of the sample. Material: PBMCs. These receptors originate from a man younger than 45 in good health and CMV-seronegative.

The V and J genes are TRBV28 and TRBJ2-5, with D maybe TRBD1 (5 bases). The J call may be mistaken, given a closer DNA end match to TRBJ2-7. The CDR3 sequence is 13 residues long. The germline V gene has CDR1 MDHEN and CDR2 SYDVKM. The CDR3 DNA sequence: TGTGCCAGCAGTTCAGGGCATTACTACGAGCAGTACTTC. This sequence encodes CASSSGHYYEQYF.

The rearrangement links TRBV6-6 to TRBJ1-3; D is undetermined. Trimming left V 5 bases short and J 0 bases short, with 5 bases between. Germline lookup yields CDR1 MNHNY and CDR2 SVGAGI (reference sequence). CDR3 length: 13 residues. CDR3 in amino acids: CASSQFSGNTIYF. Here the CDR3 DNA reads TGTGCCAGCAGTCAATTCTCTGGAAACACCATATATTTT.

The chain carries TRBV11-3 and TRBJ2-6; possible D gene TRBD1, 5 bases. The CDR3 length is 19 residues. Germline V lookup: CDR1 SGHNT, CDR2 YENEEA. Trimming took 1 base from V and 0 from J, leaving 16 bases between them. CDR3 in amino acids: CASSLAPGQYGSGANVLTF. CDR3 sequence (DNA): TGTGCCAGCAGCTTAGCCCCAGGGCAGTATGGCTCTGGGGCCAACGTCCTGACTTTC.

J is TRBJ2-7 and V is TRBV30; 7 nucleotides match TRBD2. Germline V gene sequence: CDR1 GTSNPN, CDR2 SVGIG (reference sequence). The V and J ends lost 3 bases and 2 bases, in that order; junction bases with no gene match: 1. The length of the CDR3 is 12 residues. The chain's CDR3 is CAWSAGAYEQYF. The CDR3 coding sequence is TGTGCCTGGAGCGCGGGAGCCTACGAGCAGTACTTC.

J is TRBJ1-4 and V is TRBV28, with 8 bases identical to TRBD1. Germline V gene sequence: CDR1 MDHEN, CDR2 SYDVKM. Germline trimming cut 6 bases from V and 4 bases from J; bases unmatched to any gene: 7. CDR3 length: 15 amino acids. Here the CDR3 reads CASRGLGQGNEKLFF. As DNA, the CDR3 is TGTGCCAGCAGGGGTCTCGGACAGGGTAATGAAAAACTGTTTTTT.

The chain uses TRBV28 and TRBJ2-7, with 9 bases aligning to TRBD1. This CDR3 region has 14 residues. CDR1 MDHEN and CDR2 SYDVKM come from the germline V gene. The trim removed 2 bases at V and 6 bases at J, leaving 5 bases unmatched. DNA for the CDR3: TGTGCCAGCAGTTTAGTACAGGGGGCACGCGAGCAGTACTTC. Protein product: CASSLVQGAREQYF.

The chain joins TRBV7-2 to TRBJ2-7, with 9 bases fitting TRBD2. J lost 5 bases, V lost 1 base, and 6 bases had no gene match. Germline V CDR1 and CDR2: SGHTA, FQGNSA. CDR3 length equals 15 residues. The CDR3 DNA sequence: TGTGCCAGCAGCTTAGAGTCGGGACTAGCTAACGAGCAGTACTTC. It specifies CASSLESGLANEQYF. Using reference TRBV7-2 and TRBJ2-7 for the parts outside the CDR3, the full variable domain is GAGVSQSPSNKVTEKGKDVELRCDPISGHTALYWYRQSLGQGLEFLIYFQGNSAPDKSGLPSDRFSAERTGGSVSTLTIQRTQQEDSAVYLCASSLESGLANEQYFGPGTRLTVT.

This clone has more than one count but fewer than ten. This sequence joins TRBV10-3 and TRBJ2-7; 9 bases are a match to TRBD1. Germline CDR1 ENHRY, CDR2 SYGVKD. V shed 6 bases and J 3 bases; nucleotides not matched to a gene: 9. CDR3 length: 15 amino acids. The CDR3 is CAISDTGTGIYEQYF. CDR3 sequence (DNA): TGTGCCATCAGCGATACCGGGACAGGGATCTACGAGCAGTACTTC.

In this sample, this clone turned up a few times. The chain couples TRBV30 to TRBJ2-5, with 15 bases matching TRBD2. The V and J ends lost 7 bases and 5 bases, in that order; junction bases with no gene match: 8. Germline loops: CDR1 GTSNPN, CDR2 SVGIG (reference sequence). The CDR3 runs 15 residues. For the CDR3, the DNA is TGTGCCTCGGGTACCGGACTAGCGGGAGGGGAGACCCAGTACTTC. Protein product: CASGTGLAGGETQYF. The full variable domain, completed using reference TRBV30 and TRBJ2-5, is SQTIHQWPATLVQPVGSPLSLECTVEGTSNPNLYWYRQAAGRGLQLLFYSVGIGQISSEVPQNLSASRPQDRQFILSSKKLLLSDSGFYLCASGTGLAGGETQYFGPGTRLLVL.

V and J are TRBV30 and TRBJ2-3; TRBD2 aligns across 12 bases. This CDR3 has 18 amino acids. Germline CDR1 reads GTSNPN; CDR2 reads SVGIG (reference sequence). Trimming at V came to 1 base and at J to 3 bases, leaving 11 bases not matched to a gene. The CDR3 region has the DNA TGTGCCTGGAGTGAAACCGGTATCGGACTAGCGGGAACAGATACGCAGTATTTT. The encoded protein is CAWSETGIGLAGTDTQYF.

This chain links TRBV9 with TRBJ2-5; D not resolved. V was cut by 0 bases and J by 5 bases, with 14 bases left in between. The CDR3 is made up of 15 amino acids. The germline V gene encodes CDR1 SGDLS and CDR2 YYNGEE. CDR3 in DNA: TGTGCCAGCAGCGTAGGACTCGCGAGAGAGGAGACCCAGTACTTC. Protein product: CASSVGLAREETQYF.

The CDR3 protein is CASSPIWQGATEAFF. Here the CDR3 DNA reads TGTGCCAGTAGCCCGATTTGGCAGGGGGCGACTGAAGCTTTCTTT. V is TRBV19 and J is TRBJ1-1; the match to TRBD1 covers 8 bases. CDR1 is LNHDA, CDR2 SQIVND, per germline (reference sequence). V lost 6 bases and J lost 5; bases outside the gene matches: 11. The CDR3 is 15 residues long.